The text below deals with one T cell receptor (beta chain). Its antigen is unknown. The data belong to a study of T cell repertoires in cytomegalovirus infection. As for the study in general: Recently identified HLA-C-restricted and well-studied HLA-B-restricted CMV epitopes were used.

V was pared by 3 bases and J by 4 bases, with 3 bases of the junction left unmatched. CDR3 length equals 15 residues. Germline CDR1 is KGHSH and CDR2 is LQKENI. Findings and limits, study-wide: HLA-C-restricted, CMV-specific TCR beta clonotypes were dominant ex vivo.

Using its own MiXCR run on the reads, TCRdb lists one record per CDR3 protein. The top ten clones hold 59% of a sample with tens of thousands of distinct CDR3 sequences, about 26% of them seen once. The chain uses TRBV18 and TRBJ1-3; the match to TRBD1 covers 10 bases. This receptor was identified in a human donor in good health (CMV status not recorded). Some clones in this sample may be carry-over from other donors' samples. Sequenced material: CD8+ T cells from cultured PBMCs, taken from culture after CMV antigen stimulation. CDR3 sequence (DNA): TGTGCCAGCTCACCGGGACAGGGGTCCGGAAACACCATATATTTT. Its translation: CASSPGQGSGNTIYF.